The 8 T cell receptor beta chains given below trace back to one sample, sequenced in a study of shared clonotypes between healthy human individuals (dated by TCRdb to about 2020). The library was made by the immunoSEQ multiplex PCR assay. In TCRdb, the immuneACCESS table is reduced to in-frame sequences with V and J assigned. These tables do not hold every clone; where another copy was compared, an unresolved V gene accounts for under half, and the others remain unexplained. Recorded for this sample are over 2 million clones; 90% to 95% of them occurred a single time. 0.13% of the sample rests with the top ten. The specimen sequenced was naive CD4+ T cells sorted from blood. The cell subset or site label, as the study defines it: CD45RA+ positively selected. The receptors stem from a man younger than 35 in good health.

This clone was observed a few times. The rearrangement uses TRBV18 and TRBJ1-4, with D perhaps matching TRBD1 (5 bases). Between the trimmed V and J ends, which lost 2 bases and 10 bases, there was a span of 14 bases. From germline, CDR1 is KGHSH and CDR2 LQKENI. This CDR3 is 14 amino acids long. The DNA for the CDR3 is TGTGCCAGCTCACCAAGTTACCAGGGAGGAAAACTGTTTTTT. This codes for CASSPSYQGGKLFF.

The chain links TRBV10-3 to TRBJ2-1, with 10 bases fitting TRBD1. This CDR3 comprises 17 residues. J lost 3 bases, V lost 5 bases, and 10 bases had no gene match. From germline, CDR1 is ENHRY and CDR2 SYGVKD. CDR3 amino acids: CAISQTPDRGYYNEQFF. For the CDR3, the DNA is TGTGCCATCAGTCAAACTCCGGACAGGGGGTACTACAATGAGCAGTTCTTC.

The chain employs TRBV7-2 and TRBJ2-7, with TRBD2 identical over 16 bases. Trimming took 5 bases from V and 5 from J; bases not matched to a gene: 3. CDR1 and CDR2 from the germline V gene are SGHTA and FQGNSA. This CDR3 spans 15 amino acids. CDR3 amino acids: CASSRGLAGGNEQYF. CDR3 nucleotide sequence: TGTGCCAGCAGCCGGGGACTAGCGGGAGGGAACGAGCAGTACTTC.

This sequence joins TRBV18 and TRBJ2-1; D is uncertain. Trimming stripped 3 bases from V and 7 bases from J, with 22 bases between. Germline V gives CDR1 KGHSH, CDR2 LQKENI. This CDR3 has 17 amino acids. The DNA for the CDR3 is TGTGCCAGCTCACCGATCCACAGCCCGATAGGAAATAATGAGCAGTTCTTC. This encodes CASSPIHSPIGNNEQFF.

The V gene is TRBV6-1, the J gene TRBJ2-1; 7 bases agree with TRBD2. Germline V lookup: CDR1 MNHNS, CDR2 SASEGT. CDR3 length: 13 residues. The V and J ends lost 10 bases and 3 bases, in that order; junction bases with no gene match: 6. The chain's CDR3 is CATSGRVYNEQFF. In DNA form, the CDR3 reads TGTGCCACCTCAGGGAGGGTCTACAATGAGCAGTTCTTC.

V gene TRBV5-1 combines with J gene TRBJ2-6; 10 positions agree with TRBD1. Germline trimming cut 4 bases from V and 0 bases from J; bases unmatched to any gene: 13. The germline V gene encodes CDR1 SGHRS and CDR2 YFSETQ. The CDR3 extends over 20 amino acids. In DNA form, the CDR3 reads TGCGCCAGCAGCGTGGGACAGGGGTCTCTACTACGCTCTGGGGCCAACGTCCTGACTTTC. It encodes CASSVGQGSLLRSGANVLTF.

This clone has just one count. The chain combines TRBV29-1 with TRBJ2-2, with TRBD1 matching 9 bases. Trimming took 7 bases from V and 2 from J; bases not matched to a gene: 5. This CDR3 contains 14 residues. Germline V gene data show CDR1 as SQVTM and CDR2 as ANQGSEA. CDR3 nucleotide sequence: TGCAGCGCACGGGACAGGGAAAACACCGGGGAGCTGTTTTTT. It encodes CSARDRENTGELFF.

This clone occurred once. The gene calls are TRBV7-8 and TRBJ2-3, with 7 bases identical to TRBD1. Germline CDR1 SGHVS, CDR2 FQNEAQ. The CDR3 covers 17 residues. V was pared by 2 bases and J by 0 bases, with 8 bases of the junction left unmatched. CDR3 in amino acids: CASSLPLTGPSTDTQYF. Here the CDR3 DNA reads TGTGCCAGCAGCTTACCCCTGACAGGGCCAAGCACAGATACGCAGTATTTT.